The 8 T cell receptor beta chains reported below all come from one sample, sequenced in a study of vaccination effects on CD4 cells after COVID-19. TCRdb's table, derived via immunoSEQ multiplex PCR, lists solely in-frame clones and lacks some. This repertoire shows tens of thousands of clones, approximately 80% found once; its top ten account for more than 9%. Viral peptide pool expansion of antigen-specific CD4+ T cells preceded sequencing in the ViraFEST assay. Isolating CD4+ T cells followed more than 9 days of culture. People in the vaccine group had not been infected with SARS-CoV-2 before, and their nucleocapsid antibodies were negative. For these TCRs, the target antigens are not known. Sequenced material: CD4+ T cells from PBMCs cultured with SARS-CoV-2 spike peptides, taken before COVID-19 vaccination. The receptors come from a human donor who received a COVID-19 vaccine.

The rearrangement uses TRBV3-1 (or the pseudogene TRBV3-2) and TRBJ2-5, with D maybe TRBD2 (6 bases). CDR1 is LGHDT, CDR2 YNNKEL, per germline (reference sequence). The length of the CDR3 is 16 residues. V was trimmed by 4 bases and J by 1 base, leaving 16 bases between them. The CDR3 sequence is CASSLGDFRSQETQYF. CDR3 nucleotide sequence: TGTGCCAGCAGCCTCGGGGACTTCCGCTCCCAAGAGACCCAGTACTTC.

V and J are TRBV5-1 and TRBJ2-7; 15 bases map to TRBD2. Germline assignment: CDR1 SGHRS and CDR2 YFSETQ. Losses at the gene ends were 4 bases for V and 1 base for J; bases not matched to a gene: 9. The CDR3 runs 18 residues. The CDR3 sequence: CASSRTSGGDLGSYEQYV. CDR3 bases: TGCGCCAGCAGCAGGACTAGCGGGGGGGATCTCGGGTCCTACGAGCAGTACGTC.

The rearrangement links TRBV18 to TRBJ2-7, with a weak D call TRBD1 (5 bases). This CDR3 comprises 14 residues. The V and J ends lost 4 bases and 0 bases respectively, with 10 bases between them. CDR1 and CDR2 (germline): KGHSH, LQKENI. The CDR3 sequence: CASSQGQSSYEQYV. Here the CDR3 DNA reads TGTGCCAGCTCACAGGGGCAGAGCTCCTACGAGCAGTACGTC.

This clone was seen a single time. The chain links TRBV5-4 to TRBJ1-1, with a weak D call TRBD1 (6 bases). Germline lookup yields CDR1 SGHNT and CDR2 YYREEE (reference sequence). The CDR3 extends over 13 amino acids. Trimming took 4 bases from V and 1 from J, leaving 8 bases between them. The CDR3 coding sequence is TGTGCCAGCAGCAGACAGGCGAACACTGAAGCTTTCTTT. Translated: CASSRQANTEAFF.

The chain carries TRBV12-5 and TRBJ2-7, with 9 bases aligning to TRBD1. Germline loops: CDR1 LGHNT, CDR2 FRNRAP. The V segment lost 2 bases and the J segment 5 bases; nucleotides outside the gene matches: 10. The CDR3 covers 16 residues. DNA of the CDR3: TGTGCTAGTGGTTTGATCCCCGGGACAGGGTACCACGAGCAGTACGTC. Translation: CASGLIPGTGYHEQYV.

This rearrangement joins TRBV25-1 to TRBJ1-5; tentatively, D is TRBD1 (6 bases). This CDR3 spans 14 amino acids. V lost 7 bases, J lost 4 bases, and 14 bases lay in between. Germline CDR1 is MGHDK and CDR2 is SYGVNS. The CDR3 sequence is CASNATGLNQPQHF. In DNA form, the CDR3 reads TGTGCCAGCAATGCAACAGGGTTGAATCAGCCCCAGCATTTT.

This chain uses TRBV7-3 with TRBJ2-5; D might be TRBD2 (7 bases). V was pared by 2 bases and J by 4 bases, with 8 bases between. This CDR3 has 13 residues. The germline V gene has CDR1 SGHTA and CDR2 FQGTGA. The CDR3 region is CASSLAGAETQYF. CDR3 nucleotide sequence: TGTGCCAGCAGCTTAGCGGGGGCAGAGACCCAGTACTTC.

The V call is TRBV19, the J call TRBJ2-2; a weak D match, TRBD1 (6 bases). Per germline, CDR1 LNHDA and CDR2 SQIVND (reference sequence). Between the trimmed V and J ends, which lost 4 bases and 8 bases, there was a span of 17 bases. CDR3 size: 15 residues. The CDR3: CASSRQQGLGGELFF. In DNA, the CDR3 is TGTGCCAGTAGTAGGCAACAGGGTTTGGGGGGGGAGCTGTTTTTT.